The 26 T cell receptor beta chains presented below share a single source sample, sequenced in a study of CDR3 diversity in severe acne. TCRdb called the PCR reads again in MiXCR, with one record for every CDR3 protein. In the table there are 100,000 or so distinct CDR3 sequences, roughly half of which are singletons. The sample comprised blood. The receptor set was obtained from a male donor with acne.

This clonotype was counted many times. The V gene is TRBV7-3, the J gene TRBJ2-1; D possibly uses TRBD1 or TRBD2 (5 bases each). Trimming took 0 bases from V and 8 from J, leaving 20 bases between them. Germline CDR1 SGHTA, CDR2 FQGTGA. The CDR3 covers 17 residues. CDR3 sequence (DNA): TGTGCCAGCAGCTTAACCCGGGGATGGGACGCCACAGATGAGCAGTTCTTC. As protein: CASSLTRGWDATDEQFF.

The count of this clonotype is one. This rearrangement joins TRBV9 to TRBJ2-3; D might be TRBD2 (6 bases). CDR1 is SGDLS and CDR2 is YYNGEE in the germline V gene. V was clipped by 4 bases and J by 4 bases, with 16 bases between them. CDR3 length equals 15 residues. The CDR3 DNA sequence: TGTGCCAGCAGCCACACCGGTTCGGGGGCAGATACGCAGTATTTT. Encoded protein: CASSHTGSGADTQYF.

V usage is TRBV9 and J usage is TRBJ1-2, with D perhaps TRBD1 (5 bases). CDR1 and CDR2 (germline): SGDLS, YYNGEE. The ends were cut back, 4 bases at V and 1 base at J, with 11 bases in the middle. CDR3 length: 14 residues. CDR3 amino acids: CASSPGTDNYGYTF. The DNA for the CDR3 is TGTGCCAGCAGCCCGGGGACGGATAACTATGGCTACACCTTC.

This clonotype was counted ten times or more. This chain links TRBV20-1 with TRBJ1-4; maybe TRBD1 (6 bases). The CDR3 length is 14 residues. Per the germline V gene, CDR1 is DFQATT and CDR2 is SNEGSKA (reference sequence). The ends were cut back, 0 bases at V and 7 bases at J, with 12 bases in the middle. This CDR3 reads CSARDMGAGEKLFF. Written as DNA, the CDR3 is TGCAGTGCTAGAGATATGGGGGCTGGTGAAAAACTGTTTTTT.

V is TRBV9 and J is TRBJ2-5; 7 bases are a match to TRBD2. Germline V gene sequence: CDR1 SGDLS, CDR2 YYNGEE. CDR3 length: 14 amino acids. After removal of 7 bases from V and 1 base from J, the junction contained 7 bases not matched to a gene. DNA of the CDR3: TGTGCCAGCGGCGGGAGTGGGGGCCAAGAGACCCAGTACTTC. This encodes CASGGSGGQETQYF. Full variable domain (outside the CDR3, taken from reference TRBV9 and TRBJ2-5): DSGVTQTPKHLITATGQRVTLRCSPRSGDLSVYWYQQSLDQGLQFLIQYYNGEERAKGNILERFSAQQFPDLHSELNLSSLELGDSALYFCASGGSGGQETQYFGPGTRLLVL.

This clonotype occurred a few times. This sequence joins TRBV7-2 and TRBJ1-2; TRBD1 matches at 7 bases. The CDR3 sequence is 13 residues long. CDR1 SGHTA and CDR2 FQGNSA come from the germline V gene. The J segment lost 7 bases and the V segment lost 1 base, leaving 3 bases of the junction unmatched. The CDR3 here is CASSLGTGPGYTF. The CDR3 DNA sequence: TGTGCCAGCAGCTTAGGGACAGGACCTGGCTACACCTTC.

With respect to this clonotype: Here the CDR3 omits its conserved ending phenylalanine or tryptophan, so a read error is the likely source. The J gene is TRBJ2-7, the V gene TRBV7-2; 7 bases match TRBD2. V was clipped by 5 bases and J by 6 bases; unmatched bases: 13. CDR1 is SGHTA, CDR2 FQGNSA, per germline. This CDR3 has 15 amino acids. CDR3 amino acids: CASSPPAGVPCEQYI. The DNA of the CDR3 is TGTGCCAGCAGCCCTCCGGCGGGGGTCCCCTGCGAGCAGTACATC.

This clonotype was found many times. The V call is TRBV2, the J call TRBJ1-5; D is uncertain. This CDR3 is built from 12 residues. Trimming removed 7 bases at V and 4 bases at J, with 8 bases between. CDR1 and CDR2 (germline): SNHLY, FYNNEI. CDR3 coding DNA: TGTGCCAGCAAACGCCAGAATCAGCCCCAGCATTTT. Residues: CASKRQNQPQHF. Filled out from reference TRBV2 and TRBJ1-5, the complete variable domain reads EPEVTQTPSHQVTQMGQEVILRCVPISNHLYFYWYRQILGQKVEFLVSFYNNEISEKSEIFDDQFSVERPDGSNFTLKIRSTKLEDSAMYFCASKRQNQPQHFGDGTRLSIL.

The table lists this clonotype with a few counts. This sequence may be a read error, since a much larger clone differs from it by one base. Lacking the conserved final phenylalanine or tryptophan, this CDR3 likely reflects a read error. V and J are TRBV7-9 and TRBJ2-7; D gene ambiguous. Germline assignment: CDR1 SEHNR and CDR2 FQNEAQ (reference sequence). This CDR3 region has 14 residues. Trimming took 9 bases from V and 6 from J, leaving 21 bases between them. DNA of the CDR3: TGTGCCAGTAGTACCCCGGAGAGTCCCGGCGAGCAGTACCTC. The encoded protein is CASSTPESPGEQYL.

CDR3 sequence (DNA): TGTGCCAGCAGTTCTCAGGGGCCCCAGCATTTT. This gives the protein CASSSQGPQHF. The rearrangement links TRBV25-1 to TRBJ1-5, with D perhaps matching TRBD1 (5 bases). Germline CDR1 reads MGHDK; CDR2 reads SYGVNS. The CDR3 extends over 11 amino acids. V lost 5 bases and J 9 bases, leaving 8 bases between the germline ends.

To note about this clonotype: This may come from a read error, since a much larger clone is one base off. CDR3 in DNA: TGTGCCAGCAGTGAGGGTTTCGAAGGGGGTTACGAGCAGTACTTC. It translates to CASSEGFEGGYEQYF. The chain links TRBV6-1 to TRBJ2-7, with D perhaps TRBD1 (6 bases). The length of the CDR3 is 15 residues. Per germline, CDR1 MNHNS and CDR2 SASEGT. V lost 3 bases, J lost 4 bases, and 16 bases lay in between.

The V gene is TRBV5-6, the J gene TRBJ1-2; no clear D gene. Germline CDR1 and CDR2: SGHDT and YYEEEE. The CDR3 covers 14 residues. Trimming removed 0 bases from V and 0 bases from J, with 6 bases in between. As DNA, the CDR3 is TGTGCCAGCAGCTTGGTTGAAACTAACTATGGCTACACCTTC. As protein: CASSLVETNYGYTF.

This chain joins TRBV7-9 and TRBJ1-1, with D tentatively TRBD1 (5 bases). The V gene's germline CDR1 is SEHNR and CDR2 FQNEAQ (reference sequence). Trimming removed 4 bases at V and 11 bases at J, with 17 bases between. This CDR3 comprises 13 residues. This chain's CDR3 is CASSSIVQGFAFF. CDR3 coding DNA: TGTGCCAGCAGCTCCATCGTCCAGGGATTCGCTTTCTTT.

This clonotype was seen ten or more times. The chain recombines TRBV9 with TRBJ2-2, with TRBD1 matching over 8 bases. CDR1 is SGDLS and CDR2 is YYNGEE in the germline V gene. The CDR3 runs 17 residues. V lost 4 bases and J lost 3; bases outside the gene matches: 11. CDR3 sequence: CASSPREGQVHTGELFF. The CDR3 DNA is TGTGCCAGCAGCCCACGAGAGGGACAGGTTCACACCGGGGAGCTGTTTTTT.

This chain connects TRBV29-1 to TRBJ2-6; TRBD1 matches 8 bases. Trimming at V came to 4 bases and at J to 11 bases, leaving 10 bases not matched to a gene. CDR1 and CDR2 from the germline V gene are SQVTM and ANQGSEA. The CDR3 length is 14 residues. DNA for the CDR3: TGCAGCGTTGGAGAACAGGGGGTTGCCTACGTCCTGACTTTC. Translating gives CSVGEQGVAYVLTF.

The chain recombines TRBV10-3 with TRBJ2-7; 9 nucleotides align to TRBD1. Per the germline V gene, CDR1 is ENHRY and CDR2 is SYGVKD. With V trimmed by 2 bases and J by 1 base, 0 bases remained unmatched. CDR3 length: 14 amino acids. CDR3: CAISEGTGSYEQYF. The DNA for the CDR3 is TGTGCCATCAGTGAGGGGACAGGGTCCTACGAGCAGTACTTC.

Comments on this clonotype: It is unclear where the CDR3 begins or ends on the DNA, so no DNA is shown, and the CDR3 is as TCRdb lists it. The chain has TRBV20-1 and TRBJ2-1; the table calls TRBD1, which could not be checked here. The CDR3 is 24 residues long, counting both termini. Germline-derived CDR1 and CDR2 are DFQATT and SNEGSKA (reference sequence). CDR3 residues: CSARPGTGTTEAFFGLGSYNEQFF.

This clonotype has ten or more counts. The CDR3 DNA follows: TGTGCCAGCACGGGACACAACACCGGGGAGCTGTTTTTT. As protein: CASTGHNTGELFF. The chain is built from TRBV6-1 and TRBJ2-2; a weak D match, TRBD1 (6 bases). The germline V gene encodes CDR1 MNHNS and CDR2 SASEGT. V lost 7 bases and J lost 2, with 8 bases in between. CDR3 length equals 13 residues.

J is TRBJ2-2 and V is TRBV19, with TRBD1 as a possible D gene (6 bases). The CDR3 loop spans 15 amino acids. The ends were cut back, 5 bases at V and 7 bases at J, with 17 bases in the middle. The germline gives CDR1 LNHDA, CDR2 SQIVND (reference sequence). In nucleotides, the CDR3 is TGTGCCAGTAGTCTCTCAACAGGGACGGGCGGGGAGCTGTTTTTT. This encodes CASSLSTGTGGELFF. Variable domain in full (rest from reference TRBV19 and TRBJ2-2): DGGITQSPKYLFRKEGQNVTLSCEQNLNHDAMYWYRQDPGQGLRLIYYSQIVNDFQKGDIAEGYSVSREKKESFPLTVTSAQKNPTAFYLCASSLSTGTGGELFFGEGSRLTVL.

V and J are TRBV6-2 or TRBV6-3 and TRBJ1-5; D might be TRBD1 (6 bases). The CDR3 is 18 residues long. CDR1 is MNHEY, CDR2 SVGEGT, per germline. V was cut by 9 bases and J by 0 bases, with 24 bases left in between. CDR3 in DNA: TGTGCCAGACCCAAGCGGGGGGCGCCGAATTTTAGCAATCAGCCCCAGCATTTT. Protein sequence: CARPKRGAPNFSNQPQHF.

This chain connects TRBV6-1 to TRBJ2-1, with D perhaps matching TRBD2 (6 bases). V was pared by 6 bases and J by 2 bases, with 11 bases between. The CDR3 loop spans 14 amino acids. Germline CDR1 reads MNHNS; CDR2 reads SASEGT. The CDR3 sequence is CASSLPGAYNEQFF. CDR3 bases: TGTGCCAGCAGCCTCCCGGGGGCCTACAATGAGCAGTTCTTC.

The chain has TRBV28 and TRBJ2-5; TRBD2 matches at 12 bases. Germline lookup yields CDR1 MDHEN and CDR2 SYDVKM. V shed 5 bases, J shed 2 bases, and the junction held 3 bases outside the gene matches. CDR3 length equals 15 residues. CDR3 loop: CASSTTSGGQETQYF. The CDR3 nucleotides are TGTGCCAGCAGTACGACTAGCGGGGGTCAAGAGACCCAGTACTTC.

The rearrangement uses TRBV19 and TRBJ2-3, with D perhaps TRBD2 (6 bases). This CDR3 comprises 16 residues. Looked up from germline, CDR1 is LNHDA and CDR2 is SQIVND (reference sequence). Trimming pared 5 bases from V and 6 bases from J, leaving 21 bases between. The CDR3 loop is CASSDPGALPVDTQYF. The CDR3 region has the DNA TGTGCCAGTAGTGACCCGGGAGCTCTACCAGTGGATACGCAGTATTTT.

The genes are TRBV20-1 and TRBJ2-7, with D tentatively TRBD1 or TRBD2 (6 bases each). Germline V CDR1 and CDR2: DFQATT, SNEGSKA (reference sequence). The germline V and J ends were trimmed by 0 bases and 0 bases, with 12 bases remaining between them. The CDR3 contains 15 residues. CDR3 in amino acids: CSARDLGGSSYEQYF. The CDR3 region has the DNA TGCAGTGCTAGAGATTTAGGGGGGAGCTCCTACGAGCAGTACTTC.

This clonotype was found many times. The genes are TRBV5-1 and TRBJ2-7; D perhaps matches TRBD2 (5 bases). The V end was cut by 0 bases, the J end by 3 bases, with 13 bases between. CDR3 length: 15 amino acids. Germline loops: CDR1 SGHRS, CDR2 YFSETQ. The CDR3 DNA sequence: TGCGCCAGCAGCTTGGCCGTTGGAGGTGTCTACGAGCAGTACTTC. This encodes CASSLAVGGVYEQYF.

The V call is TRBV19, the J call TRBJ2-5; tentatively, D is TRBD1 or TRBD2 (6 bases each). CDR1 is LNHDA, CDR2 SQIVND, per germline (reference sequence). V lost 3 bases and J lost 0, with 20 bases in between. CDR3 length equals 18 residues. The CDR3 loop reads CASSIQGLGGRDQETQYF. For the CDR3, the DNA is TGTGCCAGTAGTATTCAGGGGCTCGGGGGCCGTGACCAAGAGACCCAGTACTTC.